These 28 T cell receptor beta chains share one sample of origin, sequenced in a study of blood T cell repertoires in COVID-19. Clones were read by immunoSEQ multiplex PCR, and TCRdb kept only the in-frame ones, dropping some. The sample shows 90,000 to 120,000 clones, more than 70% of them seen only once. The sequenced sample was peripheral blood. The origin of the receptors is a man aged 50 to 59 with active or convalescent COVID-19.

This clone was observed a handful of times. V usage is TRBV7-6 and J usage is TRBJ2-1; 14 positions match TRBD2. This CDR3 comprises 14 residues. V shed 4 bases, J shed 9 bases, and the junction held 2 bases outside the gene matches. Germline V CDR1 and CDR2: SGHVS, FNYEAQ. CDR3 sequence: CASSSGLAGGEQFF. CDR3 coding DNA: TGTGCCAGCAGCTCCGGACTAGCGGGGGGTGAGCAGTTCTTC.

This chain connects TRBV6-5 to TRBJ1-2, with D possibly being TRBD1 (5 bases). The germline gives CDR1 MNHEY, CDR2 SVGAGI. The ends were cut back, 0 bases at V and 3 bases at J, with 11 bases in the middle. This CDR3 has 15 residues. The DNA of the CDR3 is TGTGCCAGCAGTTACTCCCCAGGGAATTACTATGGCTACACCTTC. Translating gives CASSYSPGNYYGYTF.

The chain is built from TRBV6-5 and TRBJ1-2; 9 nucleotides agree with TRBD1. The V segment lost 10 bases and the J segment 7 bases; nucleotides outside the gene matches: 7. Per germline, CDR1 MNHEY and CDR2 SVGAGI. This CDR3 spans 12 amino acids. CDR3 amino acids: CATTGQGRGYTF. The CDR3 nucleotides are TGTGCCACCACGGGACAGGGACGTGGCTACACCTTC.

The gene calls are TRBV6-5 and TRBJ1-6; TRBD1 aligns across 7 bases. Looked up from germline, CDR1 is MNHEY and CDR2 is SVGAGI. The V and J ends lost 2 bases and 6 bases, in that order; junction bases with no gene match: 4. The CDR3 covers 15 residues. The CDR3 nucleotides are TGTGCCAGCAGTTACCTGGGACAGTTTAATTCACCCCTCCACTTT. This encodes CASSYLGQFNSPLHF.

V and J are TRBV5-8 and TRBJ2-5; 7 nucleotides agree with TRBD1. The junction had 6 bases not matched to a gene; V was cut back by 5 bases and J by 5 bases. The germline CDR1 and CDR2 sequences are SGHTS and YDEGEE. The CDR3 is 13 residues long. This CDR3 is CASRNRGEETQYF. CDR3 DNA: TGTGCCAGCAGGAACAGGGGAGAGGAGACCCAGTACTTC.

The chain uses TRBV19 and TRBJ1-5, with unresolved D. The CDR3 runs 14 residues. V lost 3 bases and J lost 6, with 12 bases in between. From germline, CDR1 is LNHDA and CDR2 SQIVND (reference sequence). The CDR3 nucleotides read TGTGCCAGTAGTATTGGGTCGGGAGGTCAGCCCCAGCATTTT. Its translation is CASSIGSGGQPQHF.

The gene calls are TRBV5-8 and TRBJ2-7; 7 bases match TRBD2. Germline V gene data show CDR1 as SGHTS and CDR2 as YDEGEE. The CDR3 consists of 17 residues. Trimming took 1 base from V and 6 from J; bases not matched to a gene: 16. The CDR3 region is CASSLHTGTTVIREQYF. For the CDR3, the DNA is TGTGCCAGCAGCTTGCACACCGGGACTACCGTCATTCGCGAGCAGTACTTC.

The CDR3 region has the DNA TGTGCCAGCAGGGGACCGGGACAGGGGGCGTTTGGTGAGCAGTTCTTC. Protein: CASRGPGQGAFGEQFF. The gene calls are TRBV7-2 and TRBJ2-1; TRBD1 matches at 12 bases. Looked up from germline, CDR1 is SGHTA and CDR2 is FQGNSA. Unmatched junction bases numbered 12, after V lost 6 bases and J lost 9 bases. This CDR3 comprises 16 residues. Drawing the rest from reference TRBV7-2 and TRBJ2-1, the complete variable domain is GAGVSQSPSNKVTEKGKDVELRCDPISGHTALYWYRQSLGQGLEFLIYFQGNSAPDKSGLPSDRFSAERTGGSVSTLTIQRTQQEDSAVYLCASRGPGQGAFGEQFFGPGTRLTVL.

V is TRBV4-1 and J is TRBJ1-6, with D unclear. The CDR3 length is 14 residues. Germline CDR1 is MGHRA and CDR2 is YSYEKL. Trimming left V 5 bases short and J 1 base short, with 6 bases between. The CDR3 DNA reads TGCGCCAGCAGCGGAGGGTCCTATAATTCACCCCTCCACTTT. Amino acid sequence: CASSGGSYNSPLHF.

This chain joins TRBV25-1 and TRBJ1-3; 7 bases map to TRBD1. V dropped 2 bases and J dropped 2; count of bases not matched to a gene: 0. Germline CDR1 reads MGHDK; CDR2 reads SYGVNS. The CDR3 spans 14 residues. As DNA, the CDR3 is TGTGCCAGCAGTGAAGACAGGGCTGGAAACACCATATATTTT. Protein: CASSEDRAGNTIYF.

The CDR3 region is CASSSSDSNQPQHF. CDR3 DNA sequence: TGTGCCAGCAGCTCGAGTGATAGCAATCAGCCCCAGCATTTT. This chain connects TRBV13 to TRBJ1-5; no clear D. Trimming removed 4 bases from V and 0 bases from J, with 7 bases in between. Per the germline V gene, CDR1 is PRHDT and CDR2 is FYEKMQ (reference sequence). This CDR3 is 14 amino acids long.

As to this clone: A junction boundary mismatches the germline segment, possibly from a read error. The chain joins TRBV27 to TRBJ2-3, with 9 bases matching TRBD2. The CDR3 is 13 residues long. Germline V CDR1 and CDR2: MNHEY, SMNVEV (reference sequence). CDR3 in amino acids: CASSPKAGGREHF. The CDR3 coding sequence is TGTGCCAGCAGTCCCAAGGCGGGAGGGCGTGAGCATTTT.

This chain joins TRBV19 and TRBJ1-1; D is possibly TRBD1 (5 bases). Germline CDR1 and CDR2: LNHDA and SQIVND (reference sequence). There are 13 residues in the CDR3. The ends were cut back, 4 bases at V and 3 bases at J, with 9 bases in the middle. This CDR3 is CASSTGMDTEAFF. The CDR3 bases are TGTGCCAGTAGTACAGGGATGGACACTGAAGCTTTCTTT. Supplemented by reference TRBV19 and TRBJ1-1, the full variable domain reads DGGITQSPKYLFRKEGQNVTLSCEQNLNHDAMYWYRQDPGQGLRLIYYSQIVNDFQKGDIAEGYSVSREKKESFPLTVTSAQKNPTAFYLCASSTGMDTEAFFGQGTRLTVV.

Comment on this clone: The same CDR3 can be traced to other DNA sequences in this sample. The chain joins TRBV5-4 to TRBJ2-3, with 8 nucleotides matching TRBD1. The germline gives CDR1 SGHNT, CDR2 YYREEE (reference sequence). The junction had 6 bases not matched to a gene; V was cut back by 4 bases and J by 2 bases. The CDR3 extends over 15 amino acids. The CDR3 DNA is TGTGCCAGCAGCCTAGACAGGGGCTTCACAGATACGCAGTATTTT. As protein: CASSLDRGFTDTQYF.

This rearrangement joins TRBV7-8 to TRBJ2-3; tentative D call: TRBD2 (6 bases). The V end lost 5 bases, the J end lost 4 bases, and 10 bases lay between the germline ends. CDR1 is SGHVS, CDR2 FQNEAQ, per germline. This CDR3 is built from 13 residues. CDR3 sequence reads: CASSQGLPDTQYF. As DNA, the CDR3 is TGTGCCAGCAGCCAGGGACTTCCAGATACGCAGTATTTT.

The chain couples TRBV13 to TRBJ2-1; D possibly corresponds to TRBD2 (5 bases). Germline V lookup: CDR1 PRHDT, CDR2 FYEKMQ (reference sequence). The CDR3 length is 12 residues. V lost 2 bases to trimming and J lost 10 bases, with 9 bases between them. The CDR3 loop reads CASSLTSTEQFF. The CDR3 bases are TGTGCCAGCAGCTTAACTAGTACGGAGCAGTTCTTC. Complete variable domain (other parts from reference TRBV13 and TRBJ2-1): AAGVIQSPRHLIKEKRETATLKCYPIPRHDTVYWYQQGPGQDPQFLISFYEKMQSDKGSIPDRFSAQQFSDYHSELNMSSLELGDSALYFCASSLTSTEQFFGPGTRLTVL.

This sequence joins TRBV6-2 or TRBV6-3 and TRBJ1-5, with 7 bases fitting TRBD1. The length of the CDR3 is 17 residues. CDR1 and CDR2 from the germline V gene are MNHEY and SVGEGT. J lost 3 bases, V lost 2 bases, and 10 bases had no gene match. The CDR3 sequence: CASSYPSLRGHNQPQHF. In DNA, the CDR3 is TGTGCCAGCAGTTACCCATCCTTAAGGGGGCACAATCAGCCCCAGCATTTT.

The J gene is TRBJ1-2, the V gene TRBV30; 7 positions match TRBD1. The CDR3 runs 13 residues. The germline V gene has CDR1 GTSNPN and CDR2 SVGIG (reference sequence). V was pared by 7 bases and J by 3 bases, with 8 bases of the junction left unmatched. The CDR3 DNA reads TGTGCCTCTACCGGACAGGTACACTATGGCTACACCTTC. This encodes CASTGQVHYGYTF.

J is TRBJ2-3 and V is TRBV6-2 or TRBV6-3; D is perhaps TRBD2 (5 bases). The germline CDR1 and CDR2 sequences are MNHEY and SVGEGT. The ends were cut back, 5 bases at V and 0 bases at J, with 15 bases in the middle. The CDR3 consists of 16 residues. CDR3 sequence reads: CASSRLGRTSTDTQYF. In DNA, the CDR3 is TGTGCCAGCAGTCGTCTCGGCAGGACTAGCACAGATACGCAGTATTTT.

V usage is TRBV28 and J usage is TRBJ1-1; tentatively, D is TRBD1 (5 bases). Trimming cost V 4 bases and J 1 base, with 7 bases left between them. Per germline, CDR1 MDHEN and CDR2 SYDVKM. The CDR3 contains 13 residues. The DNA of the CDR3 is TGTGCCAGCAGTTCGGACACGAACACTGAAGCTTTCTTT. Translated, it gives CASSSDTNTEAFF.

The chain is built from TRBV3-1 (or the pseudogene TRBV3-2) and TRBJ1-2, with D possibly TRBD1 on 6 matching bases. The V end was cut by 4 bases, the J end by 4 bases, with 13 bases between. The germline V gene has CDR1 LGHDT and CDR2 YNNKEL (reference sequence). This CDR3 is 14 amino acids long. The CDR3 bases are TGTGCCAGCAGCCCACAGGGTTTTGGCTATGGCTACACCTTC. This encodes CASSPQGFGYGYTF.

This chain connects TRBV28 to TRBJ1-4; the D is unclear. Between the trimmed V and J ends, which lost 7 bases and 7 bases, there was a span of 10 bases. Germline CDR1 is MDHEN and CDR2 is SYDVKM. The CDR3 is 12 residues long. The CDR3 sequence is CASTGVGEKLFF. CDR3 in DNA: TGTGCCAGCACCGGGGTCGGTGAAAAACTGTTTTTT. The full variable domain, rest sourced from reference TRBV28 and TRBJ1-4, is DVKVTQSSRYLVKRTGEKVFLECVQDMDHENMFWYRQDPGLGLRLIYFSYDVKMKEKGDIPEGYSVSREKKERFSLILESASTNQTSMYLCASTGVGEKLFFGSGTQLSVL.

The chain is built from TRBV27 and TRBJ1-2, with 9 positions matching TRBD1. The germline V gene has CDR1 MNHEY and CDR2 SMNVEV (reference sequence). The CDR3 loop spans 15 amino acids. J was trimmed by 4 bases and V by 5 bases; bases with no gene match: 8. CDR3 DNA: TGTGCCAGCAGTCCAGGACAGGGGATTCTCTATGGCTACACCTTC. Translation: CASSPGQGILYGYTF.

This clone was detected once. Here the CDR3 DNA reads TGTGCCAGCAGCCAAGACCCGTGGGAGGGCCATAGCGAGCAGTACTTC. Translated: CASSQDPWEGHSEQYF. J is TRBJ2-7 and V is TRBV3-1 (or the pseudogene TRBV3-2); TRBD2 matches at 7 bases. V lost 0 bases, J lost 6 bases, and 11 bases stayed unmatched. The germline gives CDR1 LGHDT, CDR2 YNNKEL (reference sequence). The CDR3 runs to 16 residues.

V gene TRBV5-4 combines with J gene TRBJ2-6; the match to TRBD2 covers 7 bases. The germline gives CDR1 SGHNT, CDR2 YYREEE (reference sequence). The CDR3 extends over 20 amino acids. V lost 2 bases to trimming and J lost 5 bases; unmatched junction nucleotides: 19. CDR3 in amino acids: CASSLGSGASGWVRANVLTF. The DNA for the CDR3 is TGTGCCAGCAGCTTAGGGTCTGGGGCTAGCGGTTGGGTCAGGGCCAACGTCCTGACTTTC.

This clone came up once. The chain recombines TRBV19 with TRBJ2-7, with TRBD1 matching over 7 bases. The length of the CDR3 is 16 residues. V trimming: 1 base; J trimming: 5 bases; junction bases outside the gene matches: 11. CDR1 LNHDA and CDR2 SQIVND come from the germline V gene (reference sequence). The CDR3 coding sequence is TGTGCCAGTAGTATAGGCGGACAGGCGTTAAGTAACGAGCAGTACTTC. Translation: CASSIGGQALSNEQYF.

This clone appeared a few times. The rearrangement joins TRBV3-1 (or the pseudogene TRBV3-2) to TRBJ2-1; D perhaps matches TRBD2 (6 bases). The V end was cut by 0 bases, the J end by 8 bases, with 20 bases between. Germline V CDR1 and CDR2: LGHDT, YNNKEL (reference sequence). The CDR3 is 17 residues long. The CDR3 here is CASSQDRMEGVSYEQFF. The CDR3 DNA follows: TGTGCCAGCAGCCAAGATCGCATGGAGGGAGTGTCATATGAGCAGTTCTTC.

This clone was observed a few times. The chain combines TRBV6-2 or TRBV6-3 with TRBJ1-2, with a tentative D call TRBD1 (6 bases). The germline gives CDR1 MNHEY, CDR2 SVGEGT. The CDR3 covers 15 residues. V was trimmed by 6 bases and J by 4 bases, leaving 18 bases between them. CDR3 loop: CASSSGATETYGYTF. CDR3 DNA sequence: TGTGCCAGCAGCTCAGGGGCGACGGAGACCTATGGCTACACCTTC.